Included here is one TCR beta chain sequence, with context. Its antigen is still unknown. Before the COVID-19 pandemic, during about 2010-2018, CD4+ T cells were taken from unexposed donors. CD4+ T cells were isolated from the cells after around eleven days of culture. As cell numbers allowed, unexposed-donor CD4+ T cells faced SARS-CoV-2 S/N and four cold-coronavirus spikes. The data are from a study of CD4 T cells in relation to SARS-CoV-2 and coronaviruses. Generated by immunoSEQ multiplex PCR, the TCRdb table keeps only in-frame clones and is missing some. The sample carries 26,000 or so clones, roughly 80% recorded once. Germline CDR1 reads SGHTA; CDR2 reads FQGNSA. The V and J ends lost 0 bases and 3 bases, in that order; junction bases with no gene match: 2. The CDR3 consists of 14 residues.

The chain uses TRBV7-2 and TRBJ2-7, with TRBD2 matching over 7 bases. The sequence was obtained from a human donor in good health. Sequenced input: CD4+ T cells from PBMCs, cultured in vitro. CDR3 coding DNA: TGTGCCAGCAGCTTAGCGGGGGGGGTCTACGAGCAGTACTTC. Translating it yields CASSLAGGVYEQYF.